These 25 T cell receptor beta chains share one sample of origin, sequenced in a study of blood T cell repertoires in COVID-19. Here immunoSEQ multiplex PCR was the method, and the copy in TCRdb shows in-frame clones only, minus some. The sample gives about 230,000 clones, more than 65% of which show up once; roughly 7.9% is in the top ten. The sequenced material came from peripheral blood. The receptor source for this set is a woman aged 80 or over with acute or convalescent COVID-19.

This chain joins TRBV6-6 and TRBJ2-3, with 7 bases fitting TRBD2. Germline CDR1 and CDR2: MNHNY and SVGAGI (reference sequence). This CDR3 has 15 amino acids. Germline trimming cut 6 bases from V and 2 bases from J; bases unmatched to any gene: 8. The CDR3: CASSPKERDTDTQYF. The CDR3 DNA sequence: TGTGCCAGCAGCCCCAAGGAGCGGGACACAGATACGCAGTATTTT.

Only one count was recorded for this clone. This rearrangement joins TRBV3-1 (or the pseudogene TRBV3-2) to TRBJ2-5; possibly TRBD2 for D (6 bases). This CDR3 contains 14 residues. Germline V gene lookup returns CDR1 LGHDT and CDR2 YNNKEL (reference sequence). Deletions cut 4 bases from V and 2 bases from J, with 11 bases between. The CDR3 bases are TGTGCCAGCAGCCCCGGGACTTCTCAAGAGACCCAGTACTTC. Amino acids: CASSPGTSQETQYF.

The chain uses TRBV11-2 and TRBJ2-5, with 10 bases that match TRBD2. Trimming took 1 base from V and 5 from J; bases not matched to a gene: 10. This CDR3 has 17 residues. Germline V gene lookup returns CDR1 SGHAT and CDR2 FQNNGV. Written as DNA, the CDR3 is TGTGCCAGCAGCTTAGTAGCGGGGGGATTGGGACGGGAGACCCAGTACTTC. It is translated as CASSLVAGGLGRETQYF.

This chain connects TRBV5-4 to TRBJ1-1; D possibly corresponds to TRBD1 (6 bases). V dropped 4 bases and J dropped 0 bases, with 13 bases sitting between them. This CDR3 comprises 15 residues. Germline-derived CDR1 and CDR2 are SGHNT and YYREEE (reference sequence). The CDR3 spells CASSQPGQLNTEAFF. The CDR3, as DNA: TGTGCCAGCAGCCAACCAGGACAGTTGAACACTGAAGCTTTCTTT.

This clone was picked up a small number of times. The chain combines TRBV29-1 with TRBJ1-1, with D possibly TRBD1 on 5 matching bases. Germline V lookup: CDR1 SQVTM, CDR2 ANQGSEA. The ends were cut back, 5 bases at V and 4 bases at J, with 14 bases in the middle. The CDR3 has 13 residues. CDR3 protein: CSVLMGGATEAFF. CDR3 DNA sequence: TGCAGCGTTCTAATGGGGGGAGCCACTGAAGCTTTCTTT. Combining the CDR3 with reference TRBV29-1 and TRBJ1-1 gives the whole variable domain SAVISQKPSRDICQRGTSLTIQCQVDSQVTMMFWYRQQPGQSLTLIATANQGSEATYESGFVIDKFPISRPNLTFSTLTVSNMSPEDSSIYLCSVLMGGATEAFFGQGTRLTVV.

This clone has only one observation. The CDR3 sequence is CASSPPPQASEAFF. DNA for the CDR3: TGTGCCAGCTCACCACCTCCACAGGCCTCTGAAGCTTTCTTT. The rearrangement joins TRBV18 to TRBJ1-1; weak D call: TRBD1 (5 bases). The germline V and J ends were trimmed by 0 bases and 6 bases, with 11 bases remaining between them. Germline CDR1 reads KGHSH; CDR2 reads LQKENI. This CDR3 is built from 14 residues.

The count of this clone is one. The chain employs TRBV7-2 and TRBJ2-1; 11 nucleotides match TRBD2. Germline V CDR1 and CDR2: SGHTA, FQGNSA. The V segment lost 5 bases and the J segment 4 bases; nucleotides outside the gene matches: 4. The CDR3 consists of 15 residues. DNA for the CDR3: TGTGCCAGCAGCCAGGGACTAGCGGCGTACAATGAGCAGTTCTTC. Its translation is CASSQGLAAYNEQFF.

This clone has just a few counts. The V and J genes are TRBV18 and TRBJ1-4, with 9 bases lining up with TRBD1. V trimming: 6 bases; J trimming: 8 bases; junction bases outside the gene matches: 4. Germline loops: CDR1 KGHSH, CDR2 LQKENI. The CDR3 totals 13 residues. The CDR3 nucleotides are TGTGCCAGCTCCCGGGACAGGGTAGAAAAACTGTTTTTT. Translating it yields CASSRDRVEKLFF.

The V and J genes are TRBV7-2 and TRBJ2-7; TRBD1 is a possible D gene (5 bases). Germline V CDR1 and CDR2: SGHTA, FQGNSA. The V and J ends lost 1 base and 2 bases respectively, with 12 bases between them. CDR3 length equals 15 residues. CDR3 DNA: TGTGCCAGCAGCTTAGGCCCCAGGGCCCCCTACGAGCAGTACTTC. Translating it yields CASSLGPRAPYEQYF.

The gene calls are TRBV5-1 and TRBJ2-1; 9 bases agree with TRBD2. V shed 3 bases, J shed 7 bases, and the junction held 8 bases outside the gene matches. This CDR3 has 15 residues. The germline V gene encodes CDR1 SGHRS and CDR2 YFSETQ. CDR3 DNA: TGCGCCAGCAGCTCAACCGGGACTAGCCTTAATGAGCAGTTCTTC. It specifies CASSSTGTSLNEQFF.

This rearrangement joins TRBV7-9 to TRBJ2-4; tentatively, D is TRBD1 (6 bases). CDR3 length equals 16 residues. V shed 1 base and J shed 6 bases, with 16 bases lying between them. Germline CDR1 is SEHNR and CDR2 is FQNEAQ (reference sequence). The CDR3 sequence: CASSLEWGQGGNIQYF. The DNA of the CDR3 is TGTGCCAGCAGCTTAGAGTGGGGGCAGGGCGGAAACATTCAGTACTTC.

The table lists this clone with a count of one. The rearrangement joins TRBV5-1 to TRBJ2-2, with 8 bases fitting TRBD1. Germline CDR1 SGHRS, CDR2 YFSETQ. The CDR3 is made up of 15 amino acids. V lost 4 bases and J lost 0; bases outside the gene matches: 2. The CDR3 DNA sequence: TGCGCCAGCAGCCCAGGGGGCGCGAACACCGGGGAGCTGTTTTTT. Residues: CASSPGGANTGELFF.

The chain has TRBV9 and TRBJ1-1, with TRBD1 identical over 7 bases. The CDR3 contains 14 residues. The J segment lost 3 bases and the V segment lost 3 bases, leaving 5 bases of the junction unmatched. In germline, CDR1 is SGDLS, CDR2 YYNGEE. The CDR3 DNA follows: TGTGCCAGCAGCGCACGGGACAGCTACACTGAAGCTTTCTTT. Translation: CASSARDSYTEAFF. The full variable domain, its missing parts supplied by reference TRBV9 and TRBJ1-1, is DSGVTQTPKHLITATGQRVTLRCSPRSGDLSVYWYQQSLDQGLQFLIQYYNGEERAKGNILERFSAQQFPDLHSELNLSSLELGDSALYFCASSARDSYTEAFFGQGTRLTVV.

This chain uses TRBV3-1 (or the pseudogene TRBV3-2) with TRBJ2-1, with 9 bases lining up with TRBD2. This CDR3 spans 15 amino acids. The V and J ends lost 2 bases and 6 bases, in that order; junction bases with no gene match: 5. The germline V gene encodes CDR1 LGHDT and CDR2 YNNKEL (reference sequence). CDR3 sequence (DNA): TGTGCCAGCAGCCAAAAGCGGGAGGACCGCAATGAGCAGTTCTTC. Translation gives CASSQKREDRNEQFF.

The chain recombines TRBV21-1 with TRBJ2-3; TRBD1 reflects the table's D call only, with no check against the DNA. TRBV21-1 is shown as a pseudogene. The CDR3 totals 18 residues. The CDR3 region is CASSKEAQGIDSTDTQYF. In DNA form, the CDR3 reads TGTGCCAGCAGCAAAGAAGCACAGGGAATCGATAGCACAGATACGCAGTATTTT.

The chain uses TRBV21-1 and TRBJ2-5; TRBD1, the D gene given by the table, was not confirmed from the DNA. TRBV21-1 is labeled a pseudogene. The CDR3 contains 17 residues. The CDR3 spells CASSKDEGGWHQETQYF. CDR3 sequence (DNA): TGTGCCAGCAGCAAAGACGAAGGGGGCTGGCACCAAGAGACCCAGTACTTC.

The chain links TRBV2 to TRBJ1-4; 7 bases map to TRBD1. Germline V lookup: CDR1 SNHLY, CDR2 FYNNEI. V gave up 7 bases and J gave up 0 bases; unmatched junction bases: 11. This CDR3 spans 17 amino acids. The DNA for the CDR3 is TGTGCCAGCATGGGCCCGGGACAGCTTGCAACTAATGAAAAACTGTTTTTT. Amino acids: CASMGPGQLATNEKLFF.

In this sample, this clone turned up once. The chain joins TRBV6-5 to TRBJ1-1; D is possibly TRBD1 (6 bases). V was cut by 6 bases and J by 4 bases, with 12 bases left in between. The length of the CDR3 is 13 residues. Germline V gene sequence: CDR1 MNHEY, CDR2 SVGAGI. The CDR3 protein is CASRIQGSTEAFF. CDR3 in DNA: TGTGCCAGCAGAATTCAGGGGTCCACTGAAGCTTTCTTT.

This chain links TRBV28 with TRBJ1-4; 7 bases map to TRBD1. CDR1 MDHEN and CDR2 SYDVKM come from the germline V gene. V dropped 7 bases and J dropped 5; count of bases not matched to a gene: 16. The CDR3 totals 17 residues. The CDR3 protein is CASKPAGTANVNEKLFF. The CDR3 DNA reads TGTGCCAGCAAGCCGGCCGGGACAGCTAACGTAAATGAAAAACTGTTTTTT.

The chain uses TRBV28 and TRBJ2-3, with no clear D. V lost 11 bases, J lost 0 bases, and 12 bases lay in between. The CDR3 sequence is 13 residues long. CDR1 MDHEN and CDR2 SYDVKM come from the germline V gene. This CDR3 is CAPRVGSTDTQYF. In DNA form, the CDR3 reads TGTGCCCCCCGGGTCGGGAGCACAGATACGCAGTATTTT.

The chain is built from TRBV7-8 and TRBJ1-1; D may be TRBD1 (5 bases). CDR3 size: 13 residues. Per the germline V gene, CDR1 is SGHVS and CDR2 is FQNEAQ. V was shortened by 7 bases and J by 4 bases, with 13 bases between the two germline ends. The CDR3: CASTLGGTTEAFF. CDR3 coding DNA: TGTGCCAGCACCTTGGGGGGGACCACTGAAGCTTTCTTT.

The chain links TRBV5-1 to TRBJ2-3; D unresolved. The CDR3 is 14 amino acids. V shed 1 base and J shed 1 base, with 7 bases lying between them. From germline, CDR1 is SGHRS and CDR2 YFSETQ. CDR3 nucleotides: TGCGCCAGCAGCTTGAGTCGGGGCACAGATACGCAGTATTTT. It yields the protein CASSLSRGTDTQYF.

The V and J genes are TRBV7-2 and TRBJ1-4, with D maybe TRBD1 (5 bases). The germline gives CDR1 SGHTA, CDR2 FQGNSA. This CDR3 spans 14 amino acids. Trimming cost V 1 base and J 7 bases, with 10 bases left between them. CDR3 coding DNA: TGTGCCAGCAGCTTAGGGCAGGGTGGTGAAAAACTGTTTTTT. This sequence encodes CASSLGQGGEKLFF.

V usage is TRBV9 and J usage is TRBJ2-1; 11 bases agree with TRBD2. Germline CDR1 reads SGDLS; CDR2 reads YYNGEE. The CDR3 has 16 amino acids. The ends lost 3 bases at V and 4 bases at J; junction bases unmatched: 6. Here the CDR3 reads CASSGYGTSGYNEQFF. The CDR3 DNA follows: TGTGCCAGCAGCGGATACGGGACTAGCGGATACAATGAGCAGTTCTTC.

The rearrangement uses TRBV15 and TRBJ2-5; D is ambiguous. The CDR3 loop spans 13 amino acids. CDR1 LNHNV and CDR2 YYDKDF come from the germline V gene (reference sequence). The germline V and J ends were trimmed by 4 bases and 4 bases, with 10 bases remaining between them. The CDR3 nucleotides are TGTGCCACCAGCATGGTACCGGGAGAGACCCAGTACTTC. Its translation is CATSMVPGETQYF.